This TCR beta chain is from a study of cytomegalovirus exposure and HLA in healthy donors. Study-wide results and caveats: Reports credit the classifier with highly specific, highly sensitive diagnosis of cytomegalovirus status. The study carried out a later analysis of TCR beta sequences. It associated around 17,000 of them with specific HLA alleles at a false discovery rate of 0.05. Earlier results showed most TCR beta V segments being productive about 90% or about 30% of the time.

This clone was found a few times. The antigen is unknown. The donors were healthy bone marrow donors. PCR amplification relied on 60 Vbeta primers (plus 13 Jbeta primers). Sequencing used immunoSEQ multiplex PCR; TCRdb keeps in-frame clones, though not all of them. In the table there are approximately 150,000 clones, nearly 85% of which are singletons. This clonotype originated in a male donor in good health and CMV-seronegative. The sequenced sample was PBMCs.

The CDR3 loop is CASSLDGTSGDNEQFF. CDR3 sequence (DNA): TGCGCCAGCAGCTTGGACGGGACTAGCGGAGACAATGAGCAGTTCTTC. This sequence joins TRBV5-1 and TRBJ2-1, with 11 positions matching TRBD2. The V gene's germline CDR1 is SGHRS and CDR2 YFSETQ. V lost 0 bases to trimming and J lost 5 bases; unmatched junction nucleotides: 4. CDR3 length: 16 residues.